The 20 T cell receptor beta chains below come from one sample, sequenced in a study of T cell repertoires in cytomegalovirus infection. TCRdb redid the calling of the reads with MiXCR, one entry per CDR3 protein. The data show around 630,000 distinct CDR3 sequences, more than 20% seen once. The specimen sequenced was CD8+ T cells from PBMCs. The origin of the receptors is a human donor in good health (CMV status not recorded). Some clones in this sample may be carry-over from other donors' samples.

Regarding this clonotype: A much larger clone lies a single base off, so this may be a read error. The CDR3 does not close with the conserved phenylalanine or tryptophan, likely indicating a read error. V usage is TRBV7-8 and J usage is TRBJ1-2; a possible D gene is TRBD1 (6 bases). Trimming stripped 2 bases from V and 2 bases from J, with 18 bases between. CDR3 length: 17 residues. Germline CDR1 SGHVS, CDR2 FQNEAQ. In nucleotides, the CDR3 is TGTGCCAGCAGCTTAAACAGGGAGGGGCCGACGAACTATGGCTACACCATC. It specifies CASSLNREGPTNYGYTI.

About this clonotype itself: A single base separates this from a much larger clone, so it may be a read error. The chain carries TRBV7-8 and TRBJ2-5; 11 bases are shared with TRBD2. Germline V lookup: CDR1 SGHVS, CDR2 FQNEAQ. J gave up 5 bases and V 0 bases, and 11 bases lay outside the gene matches. This CDR3 has 18 residues. CDR3 nucleotides: TGTGCCAGCAGCTTAGCGCTGATAGCGGGGGGGCAAAGCGAGACCCAGTACTTC. It yields the protein CASSLALIAGGQSETQYF.

About this clonotype: Given a much more abundant clone one base away, this may be a read error. The rearrangement joins TRBV5-4 to TRBJ2-7, with 7 nucleotides matching TRBD1. Trimming cost V 2 bases and J 3 bases; bases outside gene matches: 8. The CDR3 totals 15 residues. Germline V gene data show CDR1 as SGHNT and CDR2 as YYREEE (reference sequence). CDR3 in amino acids: CASSLAGTAFYEQYF. CDR3 DNA: TGTGCCAGCAGCTTAGCCGGGACAGCGTTCTACGAGCAGTACTTC. The complete variable domain, with remaining parts taken from reference TRBV5-4 and TRBJ2-7, reads ETGVTQSPTHLIKTRGQQVTLRCSSQSGHNTVSWYQQALGQGPQFIFQYYREEENGRGNFPPRFSGLQFPNYSSELNVNALELDDSALYLCASSLAGTAFYEQYFGPGTRLTVT.

This clonotype was detected many times. The chain is built from TRBV6-1 and TRBJ2-5, with D possibly matching TRBD2 (6 bases). In germline, CDR1 is MNHNS, CDR2 SASEGT. The V gene lost 3 bases and the J gene lost 4 bases, with 12 bases spanning the gap. The CDR3 spans 14 residues. This chain's CDR3 is CASSEPSVGETQYF. The DNA of the CDR3 is TGTGCCAGCAGTGAGCCTAGCGTCGGAGAGACCCAGTACTTC.

This clonotype has at least ten counts. The chain uses TRBV12-3 or TRBV12-4 and TRBJ2-1; possibly TRBD1 or TRBD2 for D (5 bases each). V was cut by 5 bases and J by 7 bases, with 15 bases left in between. CDR3 length equals 14 residues. The CDR3 DNA reads TGTGCCAGCAGTGACCCGGGGTCAGGGAATGAGCAGTTCTTC. The encoded protein is CASSDPGSGNEQFF.

The chain uses TRBV20-1 and TRBJ2-1, with 8 bases fitting TRBD1. This CDR3 has 12 residues. With 7 bases clipped from V and 8 bases from J, the junction kept 7 bases outside the gene matches. CDR1 and CDR2 from the germline V gene are DFQATT and SNEGSKA (reference sequence). The CDR3 DNA reads TGCAGTGGACAGGGGAGAATAGATGAGCAGTTCTTC. Translating it yields CSGQGRIDEQFF.

The table lists this clonotype with many counts. This chain joins TRBV7-8 and TRBJ2-6; D is ambiguous. Trimming took off 1 base at V and 4 bases at J, with 8 bases between the two ends. The CDR3 length is 15 residues. Germline V gene lookup returns CDR1 SGHVS and CDR2 FQNEAQ. CDR3 DNA sequence: TGTGCCAGCAGCTTAGTAGGGCTCGGGGCCAACGTCCTGACTTTC. Translating it yields CASSLVGLGANVLTF.

This clonotype was seen a handful of times. The V gene is TRBV20-1, the J gene TRBJ1-2, with 10 bases matching TRBD1. The CDR3 totals 14 residues. Germline V lookup: CDR1 DFQATT, CDR2 SNEGSKA (reference sequence). V lost 1 base, J lost 5 bases, and 4 bases stayed unmatched. As DNA, the CDR3 is TGCAGTGCTAGAGGCGGGACAGGGGTTTATGGCTACACCTTC. Translation: CSARGGTGVYGYTF.

J is TRBJ1-1 and V is TRBV12-5, with D possibly matching TRBD1 (5 bases). V lost 3 bases and J 1 base, leaving 9 bases between the germline ends. CDR1 is LGHNT, CDR2 FRNRAP, per germline. The CDR3 length is 14 residues. CDR3: CASGFTGWNTEAFF. The CDR3 coding sequence is TGTGCTAGTGGTTTTACAGGCTGGAACACTGAAGCTTTCTTT.

This clonotype occurred a few times. The chain joins TRBV7-2 to TRBJ1-4; D perhaps matches TRBD1 (5 bases). The V end was cut by 4 bases, the J end by 8 bases, with 20 bases between. The germline V gene has CDR1 SGHTA and CDR2 FQGNSA. The CDR3 length is 16 residues. Here the CDR3 reads CASSSKRQIRWEKLFF. CDR3 DNA sequence: TGTGCCAGCAGCTCGAAAAGACAGATCCGGTGGGAAAAACTGTTTTTT.

The chain employs TRBV6-5 and TRBJ2-7, with D perhaps TRBD1 (6 bases). The germline gives CDR1 MNHEY, CDR2 SVGAGI. Trimming removed 9 bases at V and 1 base at J, with 25 bases between. The CDR3 runs 17 residues. Written as DNA, the CDR3 is TGTGCCAGTAGCGAACCCTTATACAGGGAGAGGTCCTACGAGCAGTACGTC. The encoded protein is CASSEPLYRERSYEQYV.

This clonotype was found a few times. V and J are TRBV10-3 and TRBJ2-7; D uncertain. The germline CDR1 and CDR2 sequences are ENHRY and SYGVKD. V lost 2 bases to trimming and J lost 5 bases, with 10 bases between them. There are 13 residues in the CDR3. CDR3 residues: CAISEPYQDEQYV. In nucleotides, the CDR3 is TGTGCCATCAGTGAGCCCTACCAGGACGAGCAGTACGTC.

This clonotype was seen many times. The chain joins TRBV7-4 to TRBJ1-1, with TRBD1 matching 7 bases. V trimming: 4 bases; J trimming: 0 bases; junction bases outside the gene matches: 11. Per germline, CDR1 SGHVT and CDR2 SQSDAQ. The CDR3 length is 17 residues. CDR3 nucleotide sequence: TGTGCCAGCAGCTCCCTGAATGGGGGACAGTTGAACACTGAAGCTTTCTTT. Amino acids: CASSSLNGGQLNTEAFF.

Notes on this clonotype: The CDR3 ends on some other residue instead of the conserved phenylalanine or tryptophan, so this is likely a read error. The DNA is left out, because the CDR3 cannot be placed on it with certainty; the CDR3 is given as TCRdb lists it. The CDR3 loop is CASTRGQGWTQPQKLWV. The chain couples TRBV2 to TRBJ2-3; the table's D call, TRBD1, was not checked against the DNA. The CDR3 length is 17 residues, termini included. Germline CDR1 reads SNHLY; CDR2 reads FYNNEI.

This clonotype was detected only a few times. The chain carries TRBV6-2 or TRBV6-3 and TRBJ2-7; no firm D call. Trimming removed 2 bases at V and 3 bases at J, with 11 bases between. The V gene's germline CDR1 is MNHEY and CDR2 SVGEGT. CDR3 length: 14 amino acids. The CDR3 region is CASSYGGHDYEQYV. In DNA form, the CDR3 reads TGTGCCAGCAGTTACGGCGGTCATGACTACGAGCAGTACGTC.

This clonotype turned up a few times. V is TRBV7-9 and J is TRBJ1-2; the match to TRBD1 covers 7 bases. The CDR3 sequence is 14 residues long. Germline V CDR1 and CDR2: SEHNR, FQNEAQ (reference sequence). Trimming took 3 bases from V and 3 from J; bases not matched to a gene: 4. The CDR3 sequence is CASSFPGQHYGYTF. Here the CDR3 DNA reads TGTGCCAGCAGCTTTCCGGGACAGCACTATGGCTACACCTTC.

About this clonotype: A much larger clone lies a single base off, so this may be a read error. The rearrangement joins TRBV6-5 to TRBJ1-6; the D gene is possibly TRBD1 (6 bases). The germline V gene has CDR1 MNHEY and CDR2 SVGAGI. The CDR3 consists of 15 residues. V was pared by 10 bases and J by 10 bases, with 23 bases between. This CDR3 reads CANSKGDTRHSPLHF. Written as DNA, the CDR3 is TGTGCCAACAGCAAAGGGGACACCCGCCACTCACCCCTCCACTTT.

This clonotype was recorded a few times. The chain carries TRBV7-9 and TRBJ2-1; TRBD1 matches 7 bases. The germline V gene has CDR1 SEHNR and CDR2 FQNEAQ (reference sequence). Trimming at V came to 5 bases and at J to 3 bases, leaving 13 bases not matched to a gene. The CDR3 has 17 residues. CDR3 protein: CASSQRLGGQHYNEQFF. CDR3 in DNA: TGTGCCAGCAGCCAACGCCTTGGGGGACAGCACTACAATGAGCAGTTCTTC. Full variable domain (rest looked up from reference TRBV7-9 and TRBJ2-1): DTGVSQNPRHKITKRGQNVTFRCDPISEHNRLYWYRQTLGQGPEFLTYFQNEAQLEKSRLLSDRFSAERPKGSFSTLEIQRTEQGDSAMYLCASSQRLGGQHYNEQFFGPGTRLTVL.

This clonotype has at least ten counts. The chain uses TRBV11-3 and TRBJ2-1; possible D gene TRBD2, 5 bases. Trimming left V 5 bases short and J 4 bases short, with 18 bases between. Germline CDR1 SGHNT, CDR2 YENEEA. The length of the CDR3 is 16 residues. The CDR3 coding sequence is TGTGCCAGCAGCCCACGGTCGGGATCCCTATACAATGAGCAGTTCTTC. It specifies CASSPRSGSLYNEQFF.

This clonotype appeared a few times. The chain links TRBV6-2 or TRBV6-3 to TRBJ2-2; D is unclear. This CDR3 region has 13 residues. V lost 7 bases and J 3 bases, leaving 9 bases between the germline ends. The germline V gene has CDR1 MNHEY and CDR2 SVGEGT. The CDR3 DNA follows: TGTGCCAGCACTATCACAGACACCGGGGAGCTGTTTTTT. Translated, it gives CASTITDTGELFF.